This T cell receptor (beta chain) originates from a study of radiation and T cells in renal cell carcinoma. The data were produced by immunoSEQ multiplex PCR, yet TCRdb's version contains in-frame clones alone and is incomplete. This table has tens of thousands of clones, around 80% appearing once. The V end lost 7 bases, the J end lost 2 bases, and 15 bases lay between the germline ends. The CDR3 consists of 15 residues. The germline V gene has CDR1 WSHSY and CDR2 SAAADI. Specified time point: blood 2 weeks post-SBRT. Treatment indicated: 15 Gy SBRT to primary tumor, nephrectomy 4 weeks later. This specimen consisted of blood, obtained from a patient whose treatment included radiotherapy and nephrectomy. The chain has TRBV10-2 and TRBJ2-1; the D gene is possibly TRBD2 (6 bases). The receptor was isolated from a man aged 55 to 69 with renal cell carcinoma. The CDR3 coding sequence is TGCGCCAGCAACGGCGCGGGGCTGACCTACAATGAGCAGTTCTTC. Translation gives CASNGAGLTYNEQFF.